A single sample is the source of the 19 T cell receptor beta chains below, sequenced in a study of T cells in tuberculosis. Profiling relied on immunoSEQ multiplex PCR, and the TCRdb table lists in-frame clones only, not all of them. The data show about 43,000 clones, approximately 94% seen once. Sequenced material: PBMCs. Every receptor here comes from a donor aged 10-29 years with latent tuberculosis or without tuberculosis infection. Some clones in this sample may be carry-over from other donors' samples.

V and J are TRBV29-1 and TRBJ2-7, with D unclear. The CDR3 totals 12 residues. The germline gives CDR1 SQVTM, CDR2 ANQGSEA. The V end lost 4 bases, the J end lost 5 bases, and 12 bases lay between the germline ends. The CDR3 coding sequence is TGCAGCGTTGTATGGCTCGACAACGAGCAGTACTTC. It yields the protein CSVVWLDNEQYF.

CDR3 DNA: TGTGCCAGCAGCGTAGCGGGCCGACAGGGTTTGACAGATACGCAGTATTTT. Protein sequence: CASSVAGRQGLTDTQYF. The rearrangement uses TRBV9 and TRBJ2-3, with 7 positions matching TRBD1. The CDR3 runs 17 residues. J gave up 3 bases and V 0 bases, and 10 bases lay outside the gene matches. Germline V gene sequence: CDR1 SGDLS, CDR2 YYNGEE.

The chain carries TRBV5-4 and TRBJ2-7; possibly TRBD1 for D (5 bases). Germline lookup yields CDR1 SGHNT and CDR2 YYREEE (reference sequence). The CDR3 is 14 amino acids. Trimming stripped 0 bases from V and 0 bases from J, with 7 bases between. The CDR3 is CASSLEDTSYEQYF. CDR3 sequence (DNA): TGTGCCAGCAGCTTGGAGGACACCTCCTACGAGCAGTACTTC.

CDR3 loop: CASSPLDRTSEAFF. The DNA for the CDR3 is TGTGCCAGCTCACCGCTCGACAGGACCTCTGAAGCTTTCTTT. The chain uses TRBV18 and TRBJ1-1; TRBD1 is a possible D gene (6 bases). The CDR3 extends over 14 amino acids. Per the germline V gene, CDR1 is KGHSH and CDR2 is LQKENI. V lost 3 bases, J lost 6 bases, and 14 bases lay in between.

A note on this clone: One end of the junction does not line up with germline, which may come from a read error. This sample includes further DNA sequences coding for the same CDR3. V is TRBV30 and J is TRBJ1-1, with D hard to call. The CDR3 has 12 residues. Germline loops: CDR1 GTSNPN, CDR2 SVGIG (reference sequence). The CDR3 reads CACEEGGTEAFF. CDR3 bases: TGTGCCTGCGAAGAGGGCGGCACTGAAGCCTTCTTT.

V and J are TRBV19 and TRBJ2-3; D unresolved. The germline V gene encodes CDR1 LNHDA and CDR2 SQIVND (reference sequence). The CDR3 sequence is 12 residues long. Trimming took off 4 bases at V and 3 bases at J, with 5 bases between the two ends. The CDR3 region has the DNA TGTGCCAGTAGTAAAACTACAGATACGCAGTATTTT. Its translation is CASSKTTDTQYF.

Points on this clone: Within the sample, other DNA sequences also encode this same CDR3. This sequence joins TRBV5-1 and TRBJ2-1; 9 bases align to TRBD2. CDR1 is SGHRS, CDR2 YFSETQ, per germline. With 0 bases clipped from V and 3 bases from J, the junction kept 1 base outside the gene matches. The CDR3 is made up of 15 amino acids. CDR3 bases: TGCGCCAGCAGCTTGGGACTAGCGGACTACAATGAGCAGTTCTTC. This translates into CASSLGLADYNEQFF. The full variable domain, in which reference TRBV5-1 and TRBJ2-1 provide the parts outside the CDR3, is KAGVTQTPRYLIKTRGQQVTLSCSPISGHRSVSWYQQTPGQGLQFLFEYFSETQRNKGNFPGRFSGRQFSNSRSEMNVSTLELGDSALYLCASSLGLADYNEQFFGPGTRLTVL.

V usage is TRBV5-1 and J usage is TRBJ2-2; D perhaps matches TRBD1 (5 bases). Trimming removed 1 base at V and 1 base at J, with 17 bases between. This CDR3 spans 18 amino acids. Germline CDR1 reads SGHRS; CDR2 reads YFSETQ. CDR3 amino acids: CASSLNTWLRVNTGELFF. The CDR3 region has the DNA TGCGCCAGCAGCTTGAATACCTGGCTCAGGGTGAACACCGGGGAGCTGTTTTTT.

In DNA form, the CDR3 reads TGTGCCAGCAGTGTATTGGGACAGGGGGCCGGCGAGCAGTACTTC. Residues: CASSVLGQGAGEQYF. This chain uses TRBV2 with TRBJ2-5, with 12 bases lining up with TRBD1. The DNA end is more similar to TRBJ2-7, so the J call may be wrong. Germline lookup yields CDR1 SNHLY and CDR2 FYNNEI. This CDR3 spans 15 amino acids.

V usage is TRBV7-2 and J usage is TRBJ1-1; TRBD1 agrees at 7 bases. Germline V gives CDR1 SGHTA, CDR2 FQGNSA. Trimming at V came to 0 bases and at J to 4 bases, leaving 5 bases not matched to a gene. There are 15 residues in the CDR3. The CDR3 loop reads CASSLARGPGTEAFF. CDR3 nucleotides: TGTGCCAGCAGCTTAGCGAGGGGGCCGGGCACTGAAGCTTTCTTT.

For the CDR3, the DNA is TGTGCCAGCAGTTTAGGGACAGGGGACTACAATGAGCAGTTCTTC. Its translation is CASSLGTGDYNEQFF. The chain is built from TRBV27 and TRBJ2-1, with 10 bases lining up with TRBD1. The V gene end was trimmed by 2 bases and the J gene end by 3 bases; junction bases not matched to a gene: 1. Looked up from germline, CDR1 is MNHEY and CDR2 is SMNVEV (reference sequence). The CDR3 sequence is 15 residues long.

This CDR3 reads CASSLPGQGDTEAFF. CDR3 DNA: TGTGCCAGCAGCCTACCGGGACAGGGGGACACTGAAGCTTTCTTT. The V gene is TRBV4-2, the J gene TRBJ1-1, with 11 bases aligning to TRBD1. From germline, CDR1 is LGHNA and CDR2 YNFKEQ. This CDR3 contains 15 residues. Trimming at V came to 4 bases and at J to 3 bases, leaving 4 bases not matched to a gene.

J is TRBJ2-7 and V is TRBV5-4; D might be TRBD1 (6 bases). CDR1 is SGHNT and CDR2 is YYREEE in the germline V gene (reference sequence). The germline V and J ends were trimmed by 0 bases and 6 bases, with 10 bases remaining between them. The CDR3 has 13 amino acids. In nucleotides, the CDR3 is TGTGCCAGCAGCTTGGTAGGGGGTAGCGAGCAGTACTTC. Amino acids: CASSLVGGSEQYF.

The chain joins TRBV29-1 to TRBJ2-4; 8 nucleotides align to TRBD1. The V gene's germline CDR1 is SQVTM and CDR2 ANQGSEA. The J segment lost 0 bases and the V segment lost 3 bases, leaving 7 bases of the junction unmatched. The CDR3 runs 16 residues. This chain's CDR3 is CSVEQGQGLAKNIQYF. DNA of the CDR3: TGCAGCGTTGAGCAAGGACAGGGACTAGCCAAAAACATTCAGTACTTC. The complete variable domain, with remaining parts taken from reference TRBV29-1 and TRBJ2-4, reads SAVISQKPSRDICQRGTSLTIQCQVDSQVTMMFWYRQQPGQSLTLIATANQGSEATYESGFVIDKFPISRPNLTFSTLTVSNMSPEDSSIYLCSVEQGQGLAKNIQYFGAGTRLSVL.

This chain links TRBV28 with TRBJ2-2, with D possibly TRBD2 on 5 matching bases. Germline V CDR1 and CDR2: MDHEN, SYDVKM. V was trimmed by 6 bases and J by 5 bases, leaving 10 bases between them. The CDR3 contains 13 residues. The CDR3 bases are TGTGCCAGCAGACGAAGGGAGACCGGGGAGCTGTTTTTT. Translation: CASRRRETGELFF.

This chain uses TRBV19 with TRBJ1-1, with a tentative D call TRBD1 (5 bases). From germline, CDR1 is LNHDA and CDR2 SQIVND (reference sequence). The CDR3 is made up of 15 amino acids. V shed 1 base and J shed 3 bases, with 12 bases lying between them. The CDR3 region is CASSIGTKGYTEAFF. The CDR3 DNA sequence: TGTGCCAGTAGTATAGGGACTAAGGGGTACACTGAAGCTTTCTTT.

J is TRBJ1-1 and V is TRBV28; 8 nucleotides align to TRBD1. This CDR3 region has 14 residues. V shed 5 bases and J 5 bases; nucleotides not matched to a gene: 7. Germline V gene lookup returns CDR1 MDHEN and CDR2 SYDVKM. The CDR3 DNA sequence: TGTGCCAGCAGTCGGGGACAGGATGGGACTGAAGCTTTCTTT. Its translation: CASSRGQDGTEAFF.

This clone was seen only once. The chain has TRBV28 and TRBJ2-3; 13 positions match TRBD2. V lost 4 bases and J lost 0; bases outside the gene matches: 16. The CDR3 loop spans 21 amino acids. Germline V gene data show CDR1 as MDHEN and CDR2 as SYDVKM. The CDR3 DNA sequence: TGTGCCAGCAGTTCCCCAATCCCCTCCGGGACTAGCGGGATCAGCACAGATACGCAGTATTTT. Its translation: CASSSPIPSGTSGISTDTQYF.

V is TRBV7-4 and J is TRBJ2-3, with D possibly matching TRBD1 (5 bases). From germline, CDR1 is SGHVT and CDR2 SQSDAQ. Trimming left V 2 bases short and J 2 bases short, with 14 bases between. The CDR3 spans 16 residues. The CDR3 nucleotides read TGTGCCAGCAGCTTACGGCCAGCTGGGGCCACAGATACGCAGTATTTT. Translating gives CASSLRPAGATDTQYF. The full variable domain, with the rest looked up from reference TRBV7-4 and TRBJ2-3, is GAGVSQSPRYKVAKRGRDVALRCDSISGHVTLYWYRQTLGQGSEVLTYSQSDAQRDKSGRPSGRFSAERPERSVSTLKIQRTEQGDSAVYLCASSLRPAGATDTQYFGPGTRLTVL.